Presented here are 30 T cell receptor beta chains from one specimen sequenced in a study of blood T cell repertoires in COVID-19. The repertoire was sequenced with immunoSEQ multiplex PCR; TCRdb's copy has only in-frame clones and lacks some. The table lists fewer than 80,000 clones, 90% of them singletons. Sequenced: peripheral blood. These receptors were taken from a man aged 50-59 years with acute or convalescent COVID-19.

The chain employs TRBV7-8 and TRBJ1-5, with D uncertain. This CDR3 spans 15 amino acids. Trimming left V 5 bases short and J 4 bases short, with 15 bases between. Germline CDR1 SGHVS, CDR2 FQNEAQ. This CDR3 is CASSPWHLGNQPQHF. The CDR3 DNA reads as TGTGCCAGCAGCCCATGGCACCTCGGGAATCAGCCCCAGCATTTT. The complete variable domain, with remaining parts taken from reference TRBV7-8 and TRBJ1-5, reads GAGVSQSPRYKVAKRGQDVALRCDPISGHVSLFWYQQALGQGPEFLTYFQNEAQLDKSGLPSDRFFAERPEGSVSTLKIQRTQQEDSAVYLCASSPWHLGNQPQHFGDGTRLSIL.

The V gene is TRBV27, the J gene TRBJ2-3; 7 nucleotides line up with TRBD2. The CDR3 is 16 residues long. The V segment lost 1 base and the J segment 0 bases; nucleotides outside the gene matches: 4. Germline V gene lookup returns CDR1 MNHEY and CDR2 SMNVEV (reference sequence). CDR3 residues: CASSLFGTTSTDTQYF. The CDR3 DNA follows: TGTGCCAGCAGTTTATTTGGGACTACTAGCACAGATACGCAGTATTTT.

The gene calls are TRBV5-5 and TRBJ1-6; the D gene is possibly TRBD1 (5 bases). Trimming stripped 0 bases from V and 7 bases from J, with 11 bases between. This CDR3 has 15 residues. Germline values: CDR1 SGHKS, CDR2 YYEKEE (reference sequence). CDR3 nucleotide sequence: TGTGCCAGCAGCTTGGGGCAGGGAGGAAATTCACCCCTCCACTTT. Protein sequence: CASSLGQGGNSPLHF. The whole variable domain, filled in from reference TRBV5-5 and TRBJ1-6, reads DAGVTQSPTHLIKTRGQQVTLRCSPISGHKSVSWYQQVLGQGPQFIFQYYEKEERGRGNFPDRFSARQFPNYSSELNVNALLLGDSALYLCASSLGQGGNSPLHFGNGTRLTVT.

This chain joins TRBV5-1 and TRBJ1-4; 11 positions agree with TRBD1. V shed 4 bases and J 3 bases; nucleotides not matched to a gene: 8. Germline V gives CDR1 SGHRS, CDR2 YFSETQ. There are 17 residues in the CDR3. The CDR3 sequence is CASSRGQGAGANEKLFF. CDR3 nucleotide sequence: TGCGCCAGCAGCCGAGGACAGGGGGCAGGGGCTAATGAAAAACTGTTTTTT.

This chain connects TRBV14 to TRBJ2-1; D gene uncertain. CDR3 length equals 13 residues. V was clipped by 1 base and J by 4 bases, with 5 bases between them. CDR1 and CDR2 (germline): SGHDN, FVKESK. CDR3 coding DNA: TGTGCCAGCAGCCAAGGGCCGTACAATGAGCAGTTCTTC. Amino acids: CASSQGPYNEQFF.

The sample holds one count of this clone. V usage is TRBV19 and J usage is TRBJ1-1, with 7 bases lining up with TRBD1. V gave up 6 bases and J gave up 4 bases; unmatched junction bases: 5. Germline assignment: CDR1 LNHDA and CDR2 SQIVND (reference sequence). CDR3 length: 13 residues. Here the CDR3 reads CASSNPGGTEAFF. In nucleotides, the CDR3 is TGTGCCAGTAGCAATCCAGGGGGCACTGAAGCTTTCTTT.

This clone was picked up one time. The genes are TRBV30 and TRBJ1-1; D gene unclear. Germline CDR1 reads GTSNPN; CDR2 reads SVGIG (reference sequence). CDR3 length equals 12 residues. Trimming cost V 2 bases and J 7 bases, with 11 bases left between them. CDR3 protein: CAWSPDTYEAFF. The DNA for the CDR3 is TGTGCCTGGAGTCCTGACACATATGAAGCTTTCTTT.

V and J are TRBV5-1 and TRBJ2-1; perhaps TRBD2 as D (6 bases). V gave up 2 bases and J gave up 8 bases, with 17 bases separating them. This CDR3 region has 15 residues. Germline CDR1 and CDR2: SGHRS and YFSETQ. The CDR3 DNA sequence: TGCGCCAGCAGCTTCCTCCTTACTAGCAGCGATGAGCAGTTCTTC. Translation gives CASSFLLTSSDEQFF.

This chain links TRBV30 with TRBJ2-3, with D possibly TRBD2 on 6 matching bases. V was trimmed by 1 base and J by 1 base, leaving 15 bases between them. This CDR3 is built from 16 residues. Germline CDR1 and CDR2: GTSNPN and SVGIG (reference sequence). The CDR3 is CAWSGGAGSRTDTQYF. The CDR3, as DNA: TGTGCCTGGAGTGGGGGAGCGGGTTCACGCACAGATACGCAGTATTTT. Combining the CDR3 with reference TRBV30 and TRBJ2-3 gives the whole variable domain SQTIHQWPATLVQPVGSPLSLECTVEGTSNPNLYWYRQAAGRGLQLLFYSVGIGQISSEVPQNLSASRPQDRQFILSSKKLLLSDSGFYLCAWSGGAGSRTDTQYFGPGTRLTVL.

The chain employs TRBV7-2 and TRBJ2-5; 7 bases are a match to TRBD2. V trimming: 2 bases; J trimming: 5 bases; junction bases outside the gene matches: 8. This CDR3 has 15 amino acids. CDR1 and CDR2 from the germline V gene are SGHTA and FQGNSA. CDR3 sequence: CASSLSSGVVETQYF. In DNA, the CDR3 is TGTGCCAGCAGCTTATCTAGCGGCGTTGTGGAGACCCAGTACTTC. Using reference TRBV7-2 and TRBJ2-5 for the parts outside the CDR3, the full variable domain is GAGVSQSPSNKVTEKGKDVELRCDPISGHTALYWYRQSLGQGLEFLIYFQGNSAPDKSGLPSDRFSAERTGGSVSTLTIQRTQQEDSAVYLCASSLSSGVVETQYFGPGTRLLVL.

The CDR3 DNA reads TGTGCCAGTACCAGCCTGGGGAGTCTCACAGATACGCAGTATTTT. Translating gives CASTSLGSLTDTQYF. V gene TRBV19 combines with J gene TRBJ2-3, with a possible D match to TRBD2 (5 bases). The CDR3 covers 15 residues. Deletions cut 7 bases from V and 2 bases from J, with 16 bases between. Germline V gene lookup returns CDR1 LNHDA and CDR2 SQIVND (reference sequence).

The CDR3 sequence is CASSAPRGRAGDSDTQYF. CDR3 DNA: TGTGCCAGCAGCGCCCCCCGCGGACGGGCAGGGGATTCAGATACGCAGTATTTT. The chain employs TRBV11-3 and TRBJ2-3, with a possible D match to TRBD1 (6 bases). The CDR3 extends over 18 amino acids. The germline CDR1 and CDR2 sequences are SGHNT and YENEEA. Trimming removed 5 bases from V and 4 bases from J, with 25 bases in between.

V gene TRBV9 combines with J gene TRBJ2-1, with 8 bases fitting TRBD1. The V gene end was trimmed by 0 bases and the J gene end by 7 bases; junction bases not matched to a gene: 6. The CDR3 covers 15 residues. The germline V gene encodes CDR1 SGDLS and CDR2 YYNGEE. The CDR3 reads CASSVAGGAMNEQFF. The CDR3 coding sequence is TGTGCCAGCAGCGTAGCAGGGGGCGCGATGAATGAGCAGTTCTTC.

The rearrangement links TRBV10-3 to TRBJ2-7; 10 bases map to TRBD2. This CDR3 is 15 amino acids long. Germline V CDR1 and CDR2: ENHRY, SYGVKD. V was clipped by 7 bases and J by 4 bases; unmatched bases: 10. The CDR3 loop is CAINPSSGSSYEQYF. CDR3 bases: TGTGCCATCAATCCTTCTAGCGGGAGTTCGTACGAGCAGTACTTC.

The DNA of the CDR3 is TGCAGCGTTCACTCGGGAGGCCGAGAGCAGTTCTTC. Amino acid sequence: CSVHSGGREQFF. The J gene is TRBJ2-1, the V gene TRBV29-1, with TRBD2 identical over 7 bases. This CDR3 is 12 amino acids long. Looked up from germline, CDR1 is SQVTM and CDR2 is ANQGSEA. V shed 5 bases, J shed 10 bases, and the junction held 8 bases outside the gene matches.

CDR3 region: CASKRGREGTEAFF. The DNA of the CDR3 is TGTGCCAGCAAAAGAGGCAGGGAGGGCACTGAAGCTTTCTTT. The chain combines TRBV5-6 with TRBJ1-1, with D possibly being TRBD1 (5 bases). Trimming stripped 6 bases from V and 4 bases from J, with 16 bases between. Looked up from germline, CDR1 is SGHDT and CDR2 is YYEEEE. The CDR3 contains 14 residues.

The chain employs TRBV27 and TRBJ2-2; a weak D match, TRBD2 (5 bases). Germline CDR1 and CDR2: MNHEY and SMNVEV (reference sequence). The CDR3 has 15 amino acids. The germline V and J ends were trimmed by 2 bases and 4 bases, with 11 bases remaining between them. As DNA, the CDR3 is TGTGCCAGCAGTTTACCGGGGAGAGGCACCGGGGAGCTGTTTTTT. Its translation is CASSLPGRGTGELFF.

CDR3 amino acids: CASSDPMTGGDTEAFF. The CDR3, as DNA: TGCGCCAGCAGTGACCCAATGACAGGGGGGGATACTGAAGCTTTCTTT. This chain uses TRBV10-2 with TRBJ1-1, with 9 bases aligning to TRBD1. The trim removed 3 bases at V and 5 bases at J, leaving 10 bases unmatched. Germline CDR1 reads WSHSY; CDR2 reads SAAADI. CDR3 size: 16 residues.

This chain links TRBV11-3 with TRBJ2-7; D ambiguous. Germline V gene data show CDR1 as SGHNT and CDR2 as YENEEA. The CDR3 extends over 14 amino acids. V gave up 1 base and J gave up 0 bases, with 7 bases separating them. The CDR3 DNA sequence: TGTGCCAGCAGCTTAGCTAGGAGCTCCTACGAGCAGTACTTC. Amino acids: CASSLARSSYEQYF.

The chain recombines TRBV4-1 with TRBJ2-1; 7 positions match TRBD1. The CDR3 contains 15 residues. V shed 4 bases, J shed 8 bases, and the junction held 11 bases outside the gene matches. CDR1 and CDR2 (germline): MGHRA, YSYEKL. The CDR3 coding sequence is TGCGCCAGCAGCCCCCAGCCGGGACAGCCGGATGAGCAGTTCTTC. Amino acid sequence: CASSPQPGQPDEQFF.

This chain links TRBV5-1 with TRBJ1-1; D gene ambiguous. From germline, CDR1 is SGHRS and CDR2 YFSETQ. With 4 bases removed from V and 0 bases from J, the gap between germline ends came to 7 bases. The length of the CDR3 is 13 residues. The CDR3 sequence: CASSVTVNTEAFF. The CDR3 bases are TGCGCCAGCAGCGTAACGGTGAACACTGAAGCTTTCTTT.

The chain links TRBV29-1 to TRBJ2-7; 12 bases line up with TRBD1. The CDR3 is 14 residues long. Germline-derived CDR1 and CDR2 are SQVTM and ANQGSEA. V was clipped by 4 bases and J by 5 bases; unmatched bases: 6. The CDR3 is CSVAPGTGGHEQYF. The DNA for the CDR3 is TGCAGCGTTGCCCCCGGGACAGGGGGCCACGAGCAGTACTTC.

The chain joins TRBV5-4 to TRBJ1-2; 12 bases match TRBD1. The CDR3 contains 16 residues. CDR1 is SGHNT, CDR2 YYREEE, per germline (reference sequence). The V and J ends lost 4 bases and 1 base, in that order; junction bases with no gene match: 5. In nucleotides, the CDR3 is TGTGCCAGCAGCCGGGACAGGGGGCGAGTTAACTATGGCTACACCTTC. Translation gives CASSRDRGRVNYGYTF.

The rearrangement links TRBV25-1 to TRBJ1-2; 8 nucleotides align to TRBD1. From germline, CDR1 is MGHDK and CDR2 SYGVNS. The trim removed 8 bases at V and 5 bases at J, leaving 4 bases unmatched. The CDR3 has 12 amino acids. The CDR3 reads CASYTGGYGYTF. DNA of the CDR3: TGTGCCAGCTATACAGGGGGTTATGGCTACACCTTC.

Written as DNA, the CDR3 is TGTGCCAGCAGTCGGAGCGGGAGGGCCGGTACCGATGAGCAGTTCTTC. This translates into CASSRSGRAGTDEQFF. The chain combines TRBV4-2 with TRBJ2-1; 10 bases are shared with TRBD2. This CDR3 spans 16 amino acids. CDR1 is LGHNA and CDR2 is YNFKEQ in the germline V gene. The J segment lost 8 bases and the V segment lost 6 bases, leaving 13 bases of the junction unmatched.

The chain couples TRBV5-4 to TRBJ2-5, with D possibly TRBD2 on 5 matching bases. V was cut by 3 bases and J by 5 bases, with 5 bases left in between. The length of the CDR3 is 11 residues. The germline V gene has CDR1 SGHNT and CDR2 YYREEE (reference sequence). The DNA for the CDR3 is TGTGCCAGCAGCTCGGGGGAGACCCAGTACTTC. Translating it yields CASSSGETQYF. The full variable domain, with the rest looked up from reference TRBV5-4 and TRBJ2-5, is ETGVTQSPTHLIKTRGQQVTLRCSSQSGHNTVSWYQQALGQGPQFIFQYYREEENGRGNFPPRFSGLQFPNYSSELNVNALELDDSALYLCASSSGETQYFGPGTRLLVL.

Here the CDR3 DNA reads TGCGCCAGCAGCCAGGTGACATTGAACGAGCAGTACTTC. Protein product: CASSQVTLNEQYF. This chain connects TRBV4-1 to TRBJ2-7; the D is unclear. V lost 3 bases to trimming and J lost 5 bases, with 11 bases between them. The germline V gene has CDR1 MGHRA and CDR2 YSYEKL. This CDR3 has 13 amino acids.

The genes are TRBV28 and TRBJ1-2; TRBD1 might be the D (6 bases). The V end was cut by 2 bases, the J end by 0 bases, with 16 bases between. The CDR3 runs 17 residues. CDR1 is MDHEN, CDR2 SYDVKM, per germline. The CDR3 DNA reads TGTGCCAGCAGTTTACCGCCAGGCAGGGGCCCTAACTATGGCTACACCTTC. Amino acid sequence: CASSLPPGRGPNYGYTF.

V gene TRBV5-4 combines with J gene TRBJ2-3, with TRBD2 matching 10 bases. The ends lost 0 bases at V and 6 bases at J; junction bases unmatched: 7. Germline V gene sequence: CDR1 SGHNT, CDR2 YYREEE (reference sequence). The CDR3 loop spans 16 amino acids. DNA of the CDR3: TGTGCCAGCAGCTTGGGCTTCGAGCGGGGGGGGGATACGCAGTATTTT. Its translation is CASSLGFERGGDTQYF.

In this sample, this clone turned up once. V usage is TRBV10-3 and J usage is TRBJ2-5; 7 bases align to TRBD2. V lost 2 bases to trimming and J lost 3 bases; unmatched junction nucleotides: 3. There are 14 residues in the CDR3. Germline V gene sequence: CDR1 ENHRY, CDR2 SYGVKD. The CDR3 region has the DNA TGTGCCATCAGTGAGGCTAGCGGTAAAGAGACCCAGTACTTC. Translating gives CAISEASGKETQYF.